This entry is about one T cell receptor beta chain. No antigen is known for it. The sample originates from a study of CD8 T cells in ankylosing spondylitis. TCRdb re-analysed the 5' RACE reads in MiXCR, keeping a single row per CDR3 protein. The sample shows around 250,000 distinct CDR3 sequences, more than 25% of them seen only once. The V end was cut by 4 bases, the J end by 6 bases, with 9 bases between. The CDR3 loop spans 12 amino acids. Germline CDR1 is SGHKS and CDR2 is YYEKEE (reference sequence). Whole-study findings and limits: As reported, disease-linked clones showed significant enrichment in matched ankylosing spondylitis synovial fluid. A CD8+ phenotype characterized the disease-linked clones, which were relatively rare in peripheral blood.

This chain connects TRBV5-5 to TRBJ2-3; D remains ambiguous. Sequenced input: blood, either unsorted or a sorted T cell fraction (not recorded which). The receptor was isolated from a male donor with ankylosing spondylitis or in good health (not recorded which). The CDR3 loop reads CASSAGLDTQYF. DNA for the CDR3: TGTGCCAGCAGCGCCGGGTTGGATACGCAGTATTTT.